This T cell receptor beta chain was identified in a study of T cell responses to AZD1222 COVID-19 vaccine. Whole-study findings and limits: At baseline, just a handful of AZD1222 recipients tested seropositive. CD4 TCRs covered the whole spike, strongest at regions 160-218 and 743-854. Donors in the cohort were predominantly white British and more often female, and clonal diversity was possibly underestimated.

TCRdb keeps only in-frame clones here, not all; method: immunoSEQ multiplex PCR. Altogether approximately 150,000 clones are present, more than 80% being singletons, with the ten largest covering more than 0.85%. V was shortened by 4 bases and J by 2 bases, with 9 bases between the two germline ends. Germline V CDR1 and CDR2: SGDLS, YYNGEE. The CDR3 loop spans 13 amino acids. This clone occurred once. The antigen is unknown. Sequenced here: peripheral blood, sampled on day 0 of MenACWY control vaccination. The chain carries TRBV9 and TRBJ2-5; no clear D. The clonotype comes from an adult in good health. The CDR3 bases are TGTGCCAGCAGCAGAAGTCCGCAAGAGACCCAGTACTTC. It is translated as CASSRSPQETQYF.